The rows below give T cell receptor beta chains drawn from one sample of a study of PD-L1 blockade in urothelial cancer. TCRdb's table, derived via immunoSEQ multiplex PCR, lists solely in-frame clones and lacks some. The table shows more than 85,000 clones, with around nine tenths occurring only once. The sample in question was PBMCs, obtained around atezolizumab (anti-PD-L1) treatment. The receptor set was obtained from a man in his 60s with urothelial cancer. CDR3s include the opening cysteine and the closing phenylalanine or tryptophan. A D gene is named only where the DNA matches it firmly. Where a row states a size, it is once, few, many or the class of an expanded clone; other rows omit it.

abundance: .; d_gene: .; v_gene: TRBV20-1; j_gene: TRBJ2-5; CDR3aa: CSAMREETQYF; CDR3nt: TGCAGTGCTATGAGGGAAGAGACCCAGTACTTC
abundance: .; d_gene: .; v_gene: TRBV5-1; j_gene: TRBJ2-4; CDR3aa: CASSGTLAKNIQYF; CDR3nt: TGCGCCAGCAGCGGGACACTAGCCAAAAACATTCAGTACTTC
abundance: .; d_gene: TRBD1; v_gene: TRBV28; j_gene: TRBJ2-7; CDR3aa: CASSFPDRGLYEQYF; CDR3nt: TGTGCCAGCAGTTTCCCGGACAGGGGGCTGTACGAGCAGTACTTC
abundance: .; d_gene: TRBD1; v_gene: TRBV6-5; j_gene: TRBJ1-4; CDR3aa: CASSYSTGVSEKLFF; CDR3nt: TGTGCCAGCAGTTACTCGACAGGGGTTAGCGAAAAACTGTTTTTT
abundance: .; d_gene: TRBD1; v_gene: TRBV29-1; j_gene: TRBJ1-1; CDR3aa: CSVDNTGGTEAFF; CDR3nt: TGCAGCGTTGACAACACAGGGGGCACTGAAGCTTTCTTT
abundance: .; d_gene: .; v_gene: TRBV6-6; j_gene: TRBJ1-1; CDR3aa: CASSYSIATEAFF; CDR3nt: TGTGCCAGCAGTTACTCGATAGCAACTGAAGCTTTCTTT
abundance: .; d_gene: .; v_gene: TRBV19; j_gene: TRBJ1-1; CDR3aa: CASSLRGAKNTEAFF; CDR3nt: TGTGCCAGTAGTCTCCGAGGAGCTAAGAACACTGAAGCTTTCTTT
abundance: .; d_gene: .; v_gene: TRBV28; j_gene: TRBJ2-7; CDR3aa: CASSRGRWPAGF; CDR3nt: TGTGCCAGCAGCCGAGGGAGGTGGCCCGCGGGCTTC
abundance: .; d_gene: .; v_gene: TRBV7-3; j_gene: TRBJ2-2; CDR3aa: CASSPISVNTGELFF; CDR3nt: TGTGCCAGCAGCCCAATTAGCGTAAACACCGGGGAGCTGTTTTTT
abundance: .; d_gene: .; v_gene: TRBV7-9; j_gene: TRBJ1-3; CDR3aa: CASSLGGRSSGNTIYF; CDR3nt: TGTGCCAGCAGCTTGGGGGGGAGGAGCTCTGGAAACACCATATATTTT
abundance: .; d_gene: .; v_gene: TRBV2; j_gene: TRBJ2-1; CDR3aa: CASSKESFSYNEQFF; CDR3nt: TGTGCCAGCAGTAAAGAGAGTTTCTCCTACAATGAGCAGTTCTTC
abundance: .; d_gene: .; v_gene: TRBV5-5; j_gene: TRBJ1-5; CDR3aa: CASSLYSNQPQHF; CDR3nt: TGTGCCAGCAGCTTGTATAGCAATCAGCCCCAGCATTTT
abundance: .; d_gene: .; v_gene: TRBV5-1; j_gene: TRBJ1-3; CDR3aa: CASSSSGSSGNTIYF; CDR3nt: TGCGCCAGCAGCTCCTCCGGGAGCTCTGGAAACACCATATATTTT
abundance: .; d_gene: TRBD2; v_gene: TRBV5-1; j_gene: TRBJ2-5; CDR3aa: CASSGPAGGRETQYF; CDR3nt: TGCGCCAGCAGCGGGCCCGCGGGGGGGCGAGAGACCCAGTACTTC
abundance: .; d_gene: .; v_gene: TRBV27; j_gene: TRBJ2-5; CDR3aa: CASSLRSRQETQYF; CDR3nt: TGTGCCAGCAGTTTACGGTCACGACAAGAGACCCAGTACTTC
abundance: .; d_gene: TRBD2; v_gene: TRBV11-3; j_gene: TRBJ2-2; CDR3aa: CASSPPGLAGVSGTGELFF; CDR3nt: TGTGCCAGCAGCCCTCCGGGACTAGCGGGAGTATCGGGCACCGGGGAGCTGTTTTTT
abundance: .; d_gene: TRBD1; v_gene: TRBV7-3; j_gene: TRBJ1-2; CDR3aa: CASSPSGRRDSPYGYTF; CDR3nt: TGTGCCAGCAGCCCGTCGGGGCGCCGGGACAGCCCCTATGGCTACACCTTC
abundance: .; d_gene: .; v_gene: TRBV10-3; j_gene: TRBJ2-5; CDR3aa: CAIRGRGVQETQYF; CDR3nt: TGTGCCATCAGGGGCAGGGGTGTCCAAGAGACCCAGTACTTC
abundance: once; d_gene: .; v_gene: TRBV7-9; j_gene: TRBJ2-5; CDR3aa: CASSGGETQYF; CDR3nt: TGTGCCAGCAGCGGGGGGGAGACCCAGTACTTC
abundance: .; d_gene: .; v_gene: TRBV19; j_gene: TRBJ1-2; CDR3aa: CASSLGSGYTF; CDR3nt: TGTGCCAGTAGTTTGGGTAGCGGCTACACCTTC
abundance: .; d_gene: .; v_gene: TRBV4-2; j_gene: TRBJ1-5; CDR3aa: CASSQEAGRDNQPQHF; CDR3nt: TGTGCCAGCAGCCAAGAAGCAGGGAGGGACAATCAGCCCCAGCATTTT
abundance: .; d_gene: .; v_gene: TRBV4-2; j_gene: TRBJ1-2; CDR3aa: CASSQVPQANYGYTF; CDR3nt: TGTGCCAGCAGCCAAGTACCACAAGCTAACTATGGCTACACCTTC
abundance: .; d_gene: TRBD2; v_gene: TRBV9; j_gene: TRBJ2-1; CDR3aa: CASSGLAGGTYNEQFF; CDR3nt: TGTGCCAGCAGCGGCCTAGCGGGAGGCACCTACAATGAGCAGTTCTTC
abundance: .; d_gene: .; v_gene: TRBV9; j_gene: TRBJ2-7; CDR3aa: CASSGAEGLTYEQYF; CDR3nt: TGTGCCAGCAGCGGGGCGGAAGGACTTACCTACGAGCAGTACTTC
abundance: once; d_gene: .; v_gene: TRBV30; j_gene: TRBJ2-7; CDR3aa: CACTETYEQYF; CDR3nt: TGTGCCTGCACGGAGACCTACGAGCAGTACTTC
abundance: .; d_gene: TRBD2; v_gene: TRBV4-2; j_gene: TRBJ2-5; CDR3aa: CASSPGLAVETQYF; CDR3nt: TGTGCCAGCAGCCCGGGACTAGCGGTAGAGACCCAGTACTTC
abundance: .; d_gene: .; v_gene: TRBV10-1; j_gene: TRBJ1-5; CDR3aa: CASSESSIFGPQHF; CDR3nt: TGCGCCAGCAGTGAGTCAAGCATATTTGGGCCCCAGCATTTT
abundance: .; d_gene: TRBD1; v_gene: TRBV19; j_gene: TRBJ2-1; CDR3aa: CASKTQGQVVNEQFF; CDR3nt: TGTGCCAGCAAAACCCAGGGACAGGTGGTCAATGAGCAGTTCTTC
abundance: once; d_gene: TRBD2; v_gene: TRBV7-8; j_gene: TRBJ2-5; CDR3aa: CASLQSGTYQETQYF; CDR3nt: TGTGCCAGCCTGCAAAGCGGGACGTACCAAGAGACCCAGTACTTC
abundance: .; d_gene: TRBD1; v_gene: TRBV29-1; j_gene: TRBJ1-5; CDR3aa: CNKPNGDRGFVWGNQPQHF; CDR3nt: TGCAACAAACCTAACGGGGACAGGGGGTTTGTTTGGGGCAATCAGCCCCAGCATTTT
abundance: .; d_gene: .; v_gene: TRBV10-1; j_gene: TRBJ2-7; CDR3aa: CASSEDSGGNEQYF; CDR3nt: TGCGCCAGCAGTGAGGACAGTGGGGGGAACGAGCAGTACTTC
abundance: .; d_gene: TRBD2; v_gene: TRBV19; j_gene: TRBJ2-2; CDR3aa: CASSSPSSGGNTGELFF; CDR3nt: TGTGCCAGTAGTAGCCCCTCTAGCGGGGGGAACACCGGGGAGCTGTTTTTT
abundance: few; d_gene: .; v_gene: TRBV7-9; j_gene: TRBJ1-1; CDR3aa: CASTRGAEAFF; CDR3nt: TGTGCCAGCACCCGGGGGGCTGAAGCTTTCTTT
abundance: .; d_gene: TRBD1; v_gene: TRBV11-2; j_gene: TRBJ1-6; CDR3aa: CASSLGTGPNSPLHF; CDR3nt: TGTGCCAGCAGCTTGGGGACAGGCCCTAATTCACCCCTCCACTTT
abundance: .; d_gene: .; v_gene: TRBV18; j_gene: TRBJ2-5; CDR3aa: CASSPPQPTQETQYF; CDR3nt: TGTGCCAGCTCACCACCCCAACCCACTCAAGAGACCCAGTACTTC
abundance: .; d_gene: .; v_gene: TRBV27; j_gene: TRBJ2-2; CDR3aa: CASSVRAGWAGELFF; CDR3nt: TGTGCCAGCTCAGTAAGAGCAGGGTGGGCCGGGGAGCTGTTTTTT
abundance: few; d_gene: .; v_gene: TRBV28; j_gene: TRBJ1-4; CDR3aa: CASSLPGINEKLFF; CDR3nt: TGTGCCAGCAGTTTGCCAGGGATCAACGAAAAACTGTTTTTT
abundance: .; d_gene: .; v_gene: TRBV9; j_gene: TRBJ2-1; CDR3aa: CASSVAEGGIGEQFF; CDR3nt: TGTGCCAGCAGCGTAGCGGAGGGGGGGATAGGTGAGCAGTTCTTC
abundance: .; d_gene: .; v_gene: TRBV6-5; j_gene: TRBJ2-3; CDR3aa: CASSSRQGLDTQYF; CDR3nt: TGTGCCAGCAGTTCCCGGCAGGGGTTAGATACGCAGTATTTT
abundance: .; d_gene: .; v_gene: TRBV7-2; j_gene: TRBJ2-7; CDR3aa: CASSLAGPFEQYF; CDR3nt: TGTGCCAGCAGCTTAGCGGGGCCTTTCGAGCAGTACTTC
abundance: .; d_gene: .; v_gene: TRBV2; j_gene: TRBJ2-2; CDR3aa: CASRGDKNTGELFF; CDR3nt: TGTGCCAGCAGGGGGGACAAGAACACCGGGGAGCTGTTTTTT
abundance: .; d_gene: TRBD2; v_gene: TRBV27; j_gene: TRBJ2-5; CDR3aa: CASSSILAGGQETQYF; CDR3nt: TGTGCCAGCAGTTCGATACTAGCGGGAGGCCAAGAGACCCAGTACTTC
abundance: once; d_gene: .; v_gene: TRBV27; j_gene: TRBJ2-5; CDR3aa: CASSRGRGGETQYF; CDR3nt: TGTGCCAGCAGCCGGGGGAGGGGGGGAGAGACCCAGTACTTC
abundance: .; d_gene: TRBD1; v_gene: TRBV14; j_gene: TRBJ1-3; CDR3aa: CASSPWTGPGNTIYF; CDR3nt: TGTGCCAGCAGCCCATGGACAGGGCCCGGAAACACCATATATTTT
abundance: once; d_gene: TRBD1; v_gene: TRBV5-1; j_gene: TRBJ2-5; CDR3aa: CASSSLTGGEETQYF; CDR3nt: TGCGCCAGCAGCTCCCTGACAGGGGGTGAGGAGACCCAGTACTTC
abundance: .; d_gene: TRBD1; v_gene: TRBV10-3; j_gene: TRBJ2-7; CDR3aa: CAISEGTEYEQYF; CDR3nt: TGTGCCATCAGTGAGGGGACAGAGTACGAGCAGTACTTC
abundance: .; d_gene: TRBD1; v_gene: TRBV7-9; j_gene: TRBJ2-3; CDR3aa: CASSLGQGSTDTQYF; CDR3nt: TGTGCCAGCAGCTTGGGACAGGGTAGCACAGATACGCAGTATTTT
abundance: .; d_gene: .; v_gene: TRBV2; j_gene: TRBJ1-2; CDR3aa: CASGSRVEGYGYTF; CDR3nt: TGTGCCAGCGGGAGTAGGGTCGAGGGCTATGGCTACACCTTC
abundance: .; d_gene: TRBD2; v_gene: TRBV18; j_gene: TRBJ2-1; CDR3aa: CASSASGGAFNEQFF; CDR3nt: TGTGCCAGCTCAGCCAGCGGGGGGGCCTTCAATGAGCAGTTCTTC
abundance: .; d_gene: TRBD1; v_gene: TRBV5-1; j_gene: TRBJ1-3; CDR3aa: CASSAGTGNGNTIYF; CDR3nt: TGCGCCAGCAGCGCCGGGACAGGGAATGGAAACACCATATATTTT
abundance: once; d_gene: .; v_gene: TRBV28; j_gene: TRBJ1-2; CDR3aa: CASASPSRGNGYTF; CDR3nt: TGTGCCAGCGCCTCACCCAGCAGGGGTAACGGCTACACCTTC
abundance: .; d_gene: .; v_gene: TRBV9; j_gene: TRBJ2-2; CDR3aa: CASSVSAQATGELFF; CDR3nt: TGTGCCAGCAGCGTATCGGCACAGGCCACCGGGGAGCTGTTTTTT
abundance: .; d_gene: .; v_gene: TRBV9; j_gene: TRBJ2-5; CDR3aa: CASSVGGVGVQETQYF; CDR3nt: TGTGCCAGCAGCGTAGGGGGGGTTGGAGTGCAAGAGACCCAGTACTTC
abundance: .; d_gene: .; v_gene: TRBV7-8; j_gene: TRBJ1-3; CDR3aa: CASSLAASGNTIYF; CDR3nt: TGTGCCAGCAGCTTAGCAGCCTCTGGAAACACCATATATTTT
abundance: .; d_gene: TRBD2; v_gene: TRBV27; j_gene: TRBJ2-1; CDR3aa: CASSQRLAGGLGAYNEQFF; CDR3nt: TGTGCCAGCAGTCAACGACTAGCGGGAGGGCTAGGGGCCTACAATGAGCAGTTCTTC